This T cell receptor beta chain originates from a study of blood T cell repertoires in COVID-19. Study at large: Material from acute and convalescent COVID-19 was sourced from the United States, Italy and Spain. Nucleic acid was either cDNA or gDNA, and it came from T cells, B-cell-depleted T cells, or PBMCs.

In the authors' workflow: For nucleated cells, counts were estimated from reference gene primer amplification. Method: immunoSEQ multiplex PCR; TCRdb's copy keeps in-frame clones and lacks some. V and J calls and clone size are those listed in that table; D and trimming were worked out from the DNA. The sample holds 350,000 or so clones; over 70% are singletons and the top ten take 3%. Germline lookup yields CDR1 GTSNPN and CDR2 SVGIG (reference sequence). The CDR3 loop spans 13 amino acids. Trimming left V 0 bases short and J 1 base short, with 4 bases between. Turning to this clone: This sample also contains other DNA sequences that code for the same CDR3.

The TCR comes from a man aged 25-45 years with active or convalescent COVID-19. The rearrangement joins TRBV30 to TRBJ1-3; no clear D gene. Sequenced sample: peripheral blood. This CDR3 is CAWSVLSGNTIYF. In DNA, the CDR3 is TGTGCCTGGAGTGTTTTATCTGGAAACACCATATATTTT.